This T cell receptor (beta chain) was retrieved from a study of blood T cell repertoires in COVID-19. Study-level background: Whether acute or convalescent, the COVID-19 samples came from the United States, Italy and Spain. Sources were T cells, B-cell-depleted T cells, or PBMCs; the material itself was cDNA or gDNA.

Study processing details: Counts of nucleated cells, estimated from reference gene primer amplification, were obtained. TCRdb keeps only in-frame clones here, not all; method: immunoSEQ multiplex PCR. The DNA gave D and trimming, while V, J and clone size come from that table. The repertoire holds around 100,000 clones, 70% to 90% seen once, with 2% to 2.5% in the top ten. The CDR3 runs 13 residues. Trimming removed 5 bases from V and 7 bases from J; junction bases left unmatched: 4. Germline V gene sequence: CDR1 MNHEY, CDR2 SMNVEV (reference sequence). Sequenced sample: peripheral blood. This TCR came from a human donor in a cohort sampled during active COVID-19. This chain uses TRBV27 with TRBJ1-5, with 8 bases matching TRBD1. The CDR3 sequence is CASSGQGGQPQHF. In DNA form, the CDR3 reads TGTGCCAGCAGTGGACAGGGTGGCCAGCCCCAGCATTTT.